This T cell receptor beta chain comes out of a study of blood T cell repertoires in COVID-19. Whole-study context: Acute and convalescent COVID-19 specimens originated in the United States, Italy and Spain. PBMCs, B-cell-depleted T cells, or T cells provided the cDNA or gDNA that made up the material.

How the authors handled the data: The authors estimated nucleated cell counts from reference gene primer amplification. The repertoire was sequenced with immunoSEQ multiplex PCR; TCRdb's copy has only in-frame clones and lacks some. Clone size and V and J calls were adopted from that table, with D and trimming inferred from the DNA. The profile shows 300,000 to 400,000 clones, roughly 86% of them singletons. Trimming removed 5 bases at V and 10 bases at J, with 22 bases between. This CDR3 is built from 15 residues. Germline lookup yields CDR1 SGHRS and CDR2 YFSETQ. Enrolment of Seattle patients took place during active infection, and they were followed longitudinally. This clone was recorded a few times.

Sequencing was performed on peripheral blood. The receptor's source is a woman in her 70s with COVID-19, enrolled during active disease. The chain uses TRBV5-1 and TRBJ1-3; D ambiguous. CDR3 loop: CASSFETSGPGTIYF. The CDR3 nucleotides are TGCGCCAGCAGTTTCGAGACCTCTGGCCCGGGGACCATATATTTT.